The TCR beta chain described here comes from a study of T cells in Graves' hyperthyroidism and ophthalmopathy. About the research overall: Peripheral blood specimens were obtained at initial diagnosis, prior to any treatment.

The study's findings and limits: A model built on 13 V-J features separated ophthalmopathy from stable hyperthyroidism.

Amplification targeted TCR beta CDR3 regions from RNA transcripts. Researchers ran a first-round RT-PCR on the TCR CDR3 using the HTBI primer set. TCRdb ran MiXCR on the multiplex PCR reads and lists one entry per CDR3 protein. The sample holds some 720,000 distinct CDR3 sequences, roughly 15% seen once. This clonotype was found many times. The antigen remains unidentified. Calling Graves' hyperthyroidism stable meant ophthalmopathy did not progress within 18 months. Exclusion criteria comprised uncontrolled infection, other autoimmune disease, pregnancy or lactation. The CDR3 is 15 amino acids. Trimming removed 6 bases from V and 5 bases from J; junction bases left unmatched: 9. Germline lookup yields CDR1 KGHSH and CDR2 LQKENI.

The specimen sequenced was blood. This TCR was recovered from a young man with Graves' hyperthyroidism. This rearrangement joins TRBV18 to TRBJ2-7; 11 nucleotides line up with TRBD2. CDR3 residues: CASSRSGTSGDEQYF. CDR3 coding DNA: TGTGCCAGCTCGCGGTCCGGGACTAGCGGCGACGAGCAGTACTTC.